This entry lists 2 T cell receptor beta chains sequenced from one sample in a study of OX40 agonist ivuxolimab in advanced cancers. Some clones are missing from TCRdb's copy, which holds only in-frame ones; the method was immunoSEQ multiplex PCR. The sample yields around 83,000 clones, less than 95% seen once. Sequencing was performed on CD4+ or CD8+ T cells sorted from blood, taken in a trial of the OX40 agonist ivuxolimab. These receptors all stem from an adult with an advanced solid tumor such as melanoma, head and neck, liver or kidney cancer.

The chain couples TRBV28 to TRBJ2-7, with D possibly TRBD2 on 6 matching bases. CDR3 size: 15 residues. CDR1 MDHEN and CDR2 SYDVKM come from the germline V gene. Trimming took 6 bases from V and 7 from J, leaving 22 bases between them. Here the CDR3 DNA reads TGTGCCAGCAGCCGCCCGGGGGTTCAATCTGGGGAGCAGTACTTC. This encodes CASSRPGVQSGEQYF. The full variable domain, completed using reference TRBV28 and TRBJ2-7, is DVKVTQSSRYLVKRTGEKVFLECVQDMDHENMFWYRQDPGLGLRLIYFSYDVKMKEKGDIPEGYSVSREKKERFSLILESASTNQTSMYLCASSRPGVQSGEQYFGPGTRLTVT.

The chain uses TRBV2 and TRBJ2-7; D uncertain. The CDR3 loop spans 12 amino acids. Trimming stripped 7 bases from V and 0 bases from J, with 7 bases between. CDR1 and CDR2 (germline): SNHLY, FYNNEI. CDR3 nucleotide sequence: TGTGCCAGCATGGCCTACTCCTACGAGCAGTACTTC. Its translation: CASMAYSYEQYF.